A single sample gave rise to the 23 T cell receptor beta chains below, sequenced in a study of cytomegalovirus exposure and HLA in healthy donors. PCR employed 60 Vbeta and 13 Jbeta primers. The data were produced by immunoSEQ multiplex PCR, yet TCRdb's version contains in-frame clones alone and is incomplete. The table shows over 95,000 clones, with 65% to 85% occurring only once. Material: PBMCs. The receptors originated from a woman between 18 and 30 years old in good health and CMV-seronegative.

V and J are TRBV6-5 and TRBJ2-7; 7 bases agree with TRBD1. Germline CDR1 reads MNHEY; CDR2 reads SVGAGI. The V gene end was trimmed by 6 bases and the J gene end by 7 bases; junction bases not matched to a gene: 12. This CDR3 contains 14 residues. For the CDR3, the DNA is TGTGCCAGCAGCCAACCGACAGGGCTGAGGGAGCAGTACTTC. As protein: CASSQPTGLREQYF.

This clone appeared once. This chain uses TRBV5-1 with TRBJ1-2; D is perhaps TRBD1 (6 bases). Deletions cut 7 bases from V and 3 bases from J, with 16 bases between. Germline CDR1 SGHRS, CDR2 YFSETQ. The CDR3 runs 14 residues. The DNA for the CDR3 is TGCGCCAGCTCGGAGAAGAAGGGGGACTATGGCTACACCTTC. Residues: CASSEKKGDYGYTF.

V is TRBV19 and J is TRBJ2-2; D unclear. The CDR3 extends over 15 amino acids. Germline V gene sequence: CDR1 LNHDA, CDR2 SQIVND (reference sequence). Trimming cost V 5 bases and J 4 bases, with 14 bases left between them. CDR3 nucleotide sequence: TGTGCCAGTAGTGCGGCCATAGTTTCCACCGGGGAGCTGTTTTTT. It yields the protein CASSAAIVSTGELFF.

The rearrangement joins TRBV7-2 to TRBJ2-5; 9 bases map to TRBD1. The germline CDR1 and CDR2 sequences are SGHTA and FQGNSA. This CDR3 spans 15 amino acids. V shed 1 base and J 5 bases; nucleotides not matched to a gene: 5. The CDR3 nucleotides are TGTGCCAGCAGCTTAGTGGACAGGGGACGGGAGACCCAGTACTTC. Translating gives CASSLVDRGRETQYF.

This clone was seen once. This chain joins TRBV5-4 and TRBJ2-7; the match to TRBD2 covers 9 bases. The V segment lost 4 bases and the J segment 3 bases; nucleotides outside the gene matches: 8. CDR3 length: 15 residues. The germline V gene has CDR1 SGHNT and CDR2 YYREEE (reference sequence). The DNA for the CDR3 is TGTGCCAGCAGCCCCGGGACTAGCCTGGGCTACGAGCAGTACTTC. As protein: CASSPGTSLGYEQYF. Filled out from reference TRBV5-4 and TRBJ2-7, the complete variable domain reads ETGVTQSPTHLIKTRGQQVTLRCSSQSGHNTVSWYQQALGQGPQFIFQYYREEENGRGNFPPRFSGLQFPNYSSELNVNALELDDSALYLCASSPGTSLGYEQYFGPGTRLTVT.

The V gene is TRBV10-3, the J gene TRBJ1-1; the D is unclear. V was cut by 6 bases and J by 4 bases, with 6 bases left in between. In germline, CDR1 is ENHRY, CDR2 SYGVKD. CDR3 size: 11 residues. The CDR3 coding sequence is TGTGCCATCAGGGGAGGCACTGAAGCTTTCTTT. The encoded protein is CAIRGGTEAFF.

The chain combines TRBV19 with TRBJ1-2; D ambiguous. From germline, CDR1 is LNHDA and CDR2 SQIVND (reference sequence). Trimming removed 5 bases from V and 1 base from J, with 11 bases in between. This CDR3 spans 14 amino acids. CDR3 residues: CASSAPGVNYGYTF. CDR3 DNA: TGTGCCAGTAGTGCCCCCGGAGTTAACTATGGCTACACCTTC.

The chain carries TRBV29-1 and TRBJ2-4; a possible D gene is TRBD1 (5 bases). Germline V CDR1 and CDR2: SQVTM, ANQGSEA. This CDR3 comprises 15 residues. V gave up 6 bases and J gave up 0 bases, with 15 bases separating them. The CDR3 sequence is CSVPGQGGAKNIQYF. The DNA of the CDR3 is TGCAGCGTCCCGGGTCAGGGCGGAGCCAAAAACATTCAGTACTTC.

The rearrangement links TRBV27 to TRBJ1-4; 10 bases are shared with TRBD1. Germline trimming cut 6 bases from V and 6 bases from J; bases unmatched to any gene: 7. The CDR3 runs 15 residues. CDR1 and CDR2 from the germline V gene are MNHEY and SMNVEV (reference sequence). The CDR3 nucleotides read TGTGCCAGCAGGGACGCCGGGACAGGGGATGAAAAACTGTTTTTT. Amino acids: CASRDAGTGDEKLFF.

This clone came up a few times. The CDR3: CASSGDRGDVTEAFF. Here the CDR3 DNA reads TGTGCCAGCAGCGGGGACAGGGGGGACGTAACTGAAGCTTTCTTT. The chain couples TRBV5-4 to TRBJ1-1, with 11 bases aligning to TRBD1. The CDR3 loop spans 15 amino acids. V lost 4 bases and J lost 5; bases outside the gene matches: 7. Germline values: CDR1 SGHNT, CDR2 YYREEE (reference sequence).

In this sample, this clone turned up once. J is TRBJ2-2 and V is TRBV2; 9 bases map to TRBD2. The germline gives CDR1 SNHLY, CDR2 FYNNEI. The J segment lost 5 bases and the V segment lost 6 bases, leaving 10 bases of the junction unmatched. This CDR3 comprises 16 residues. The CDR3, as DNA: TGTGCCAGCAGGCCTATAGCGGGAGTGGGGACCGGGGAGCTGTTTTTT. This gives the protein CASRPIAGVGTGELFF.

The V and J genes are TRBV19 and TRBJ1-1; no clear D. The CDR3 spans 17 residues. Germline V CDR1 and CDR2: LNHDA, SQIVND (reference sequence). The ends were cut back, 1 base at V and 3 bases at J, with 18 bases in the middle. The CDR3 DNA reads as TGTGCCAGTAGTATAGTGAGCAGTGAGGTGGTGTACACTGAAGCTTTCTTT. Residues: CASSIVSSEVVYTEAFF.

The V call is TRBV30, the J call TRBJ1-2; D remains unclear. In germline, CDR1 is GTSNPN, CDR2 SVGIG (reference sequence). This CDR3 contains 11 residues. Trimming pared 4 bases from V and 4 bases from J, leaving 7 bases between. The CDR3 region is CAWTGSYGYTF. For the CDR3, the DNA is TGTGCCTGGACAGGTTCCTATGGCTACACCTTC.

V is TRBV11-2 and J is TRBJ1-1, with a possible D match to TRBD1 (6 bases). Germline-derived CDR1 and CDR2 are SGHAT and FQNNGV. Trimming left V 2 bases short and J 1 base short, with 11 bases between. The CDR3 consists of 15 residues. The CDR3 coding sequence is TGTGCCAGCAGCTTATTAACAGGGTCGAACACTGAAGCTTTCTTT. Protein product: CASSLLTGSNTEAFF.

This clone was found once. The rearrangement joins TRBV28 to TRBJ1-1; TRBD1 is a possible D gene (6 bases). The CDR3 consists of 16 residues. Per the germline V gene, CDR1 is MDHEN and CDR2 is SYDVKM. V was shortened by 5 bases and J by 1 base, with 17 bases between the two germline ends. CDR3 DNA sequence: TGTGCCAGCAGTCCCCCACCTGGGGGACAGAACACTGAAGCTTTCTTT. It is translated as CASSPPPGGQNTEAFF.

CDR3 in DNA: TGTGCCAGCAGCTTGTCTCCAGGGGGCGCGTACGAGCAGTACTTC. It yields the protein CASSLSPGGAYEQYF. The chain is built from TRBV5-5 and TRBJ2-7; TRBD1 matches 8 bases. V lost 1 base, J lost 4 bases, and 7 bases stayed unmatched. Germline CDR1 reads SGHKS; CDR2 reads YYEKEE (reference sequence). This CDR3 has 15 residues.

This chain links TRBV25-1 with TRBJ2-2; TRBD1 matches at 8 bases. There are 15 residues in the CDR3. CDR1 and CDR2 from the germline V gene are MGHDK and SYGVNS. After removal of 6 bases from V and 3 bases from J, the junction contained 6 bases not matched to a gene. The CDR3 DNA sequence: TGTGCCAGCAGCCCGCAGGGGGCGGACACCGGGGAGCTGTTTTTT. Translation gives CASSPQGADTGELFF.

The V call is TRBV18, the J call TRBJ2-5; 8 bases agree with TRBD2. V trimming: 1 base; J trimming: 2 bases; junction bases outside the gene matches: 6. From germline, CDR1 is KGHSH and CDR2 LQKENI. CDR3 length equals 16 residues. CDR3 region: CASSPRVAGSQETQYF. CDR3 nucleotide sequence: TGTGCCAGCTCACCACGGGTAGCGGGATCACAAGAGACCCAGTACTTC.

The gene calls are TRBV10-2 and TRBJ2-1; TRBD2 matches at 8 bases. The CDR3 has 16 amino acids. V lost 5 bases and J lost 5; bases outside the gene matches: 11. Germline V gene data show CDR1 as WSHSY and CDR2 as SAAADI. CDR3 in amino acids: CASSKGGAGVNNEQFF. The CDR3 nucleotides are TGCGCCAGCAGTAAGGGAGGAGCGGGAGTCAACAATGAGCAGTTCTTC.

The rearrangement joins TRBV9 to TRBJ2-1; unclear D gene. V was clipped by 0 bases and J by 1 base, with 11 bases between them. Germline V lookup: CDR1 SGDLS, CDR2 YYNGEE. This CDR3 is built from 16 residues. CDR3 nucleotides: TGTGCCAGCAGCGTAGCAAACCTGGCTTCCTACAATGAGCAGTTCTTC. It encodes CASSVANLASYNEQFF.

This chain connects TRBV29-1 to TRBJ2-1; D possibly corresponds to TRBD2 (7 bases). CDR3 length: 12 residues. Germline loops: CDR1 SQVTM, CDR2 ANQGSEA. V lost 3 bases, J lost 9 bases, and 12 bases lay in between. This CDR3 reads CSVDRGRGEQFF. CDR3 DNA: TGCAGCGTTGATAGGGGGAGGGGTGAGCAGTTCTTC.

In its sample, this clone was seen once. The CDR3 region has the DNA TGTGCCAGCAGCCCCCAGGGGACTAGCGGGGCCTACGAGCAGTACTTC. This translates into CASSPQGTSGAYEQYF. The chain is built from TRBV7-8 and TRBJ2-7; TRBD2 matches 13 bases. The CDR3 covers 16 residues. In germline, CDR1 is SGHVS, CDR2 FQNEAQ. Trimming cost V 5 bases and J 2 bases; bases outside gene matches: 6.

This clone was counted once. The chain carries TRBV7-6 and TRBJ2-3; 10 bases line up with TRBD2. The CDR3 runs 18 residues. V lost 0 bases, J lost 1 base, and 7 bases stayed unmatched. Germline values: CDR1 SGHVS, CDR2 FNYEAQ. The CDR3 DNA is TGTGCCAGCAGCTTAGCTCGGCTAGCGGGGGCTCGCACAGATACGCAGTATTTT. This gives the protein CASSLARLAGARTDTQYF.